The 15 T cell receptor beta chains given below trace back to one sample, sequenced in a study of T cell responses to AZD1222 COVID-19 vaccine. TCRdb keeps only in-frame clones here, not all; method: immunoSEQ multiplex PCR. This table holds 150,000 to 200,000 clones, more than 85% found once. This material consisted of peripheral blood, taken on day 0 of AZD1222 vaccination. The source is an adult in good health.

The chain is built from TRBV5-1 and TRBJ2-7, with D perhaps matching TRBD2 (5 bases). The CDR3 runs to 15 residues. Germline values: CDR1 SGHRS, CDR2 YFSETQ. The ends were cut back, 3 bases at V and 0 bases at J, with 13 bases in the middle. The DNA for the CDR3 is TGCGCCAGCAGCTCCAGCGGAAGACGCTCCTACGAGCAGTACTTC. Protein: CASSSSGRRSYEQYF.

This chain joins TRBV4-1 and TRBJ1-6, with a possible D match to TRBD1 (5 bases). The ends were cut back, 4 bases at V and 5 bases at J, with 9 bases in the middle. In germline, CDR1 is MGHRA, CDR2 YSYEKL. This CDR3 has 14 amino acids. The CDR3 loop is CASSRTQDNSPLHF. In DNA form, the CDR3 reads TGCGCCAGCAGCCGGACACAAGATAATTCACCCCTCCACTTT.

V usage is TRBV4-1 and J usage is TRBJ1-2, with D possibly being TRBD1 (6 bases). This CDR3 region has 16 residues. With 4 bases removed from V and 4 bases from J, the gap between germline ends came to 19 bases. In germline, CDR1 is MGHRA, CDR2 YSYEKL. CDR3 sequence reads: CASSPDTQQGIYGYTF. The CDR3 nucleotides read TGCGCCAGCAGCCCCGACACCCAGCAGGGGATCTATGGCTACACCTTC.

V gene TRBV15 combines with J gene TRBJ1-3, with 8 positions matching TRBD1. V gave up 3 bases and J gave up 2 bases; unmatched junction bases: 3. The CDR3 runs 15 residues. The germline V gene has CDR1 LNHNV and CDR2 YYDKDF (reference sequence). The CDR3 coding sequence is TGTGCCACCAGCAGGACAGGGGATGCTGGAAACACCATATATTTT. Translation: CATSRTGDAGNTIYF.

J is TRBJ2-2 and V is TRBV7-2; 7 nucleotides line up with TRBD2. CDR3 length: 17 amino acids. Trimming removed 1 base from V and 5 bases from J; junction bases left unmatched: 10. The germline V gene has CDR1 SGHTA and CDR2 FQGNSA. The CDR3 bases are TGTGCCAGCAGCTTAGGGACCGGAGCGGGGCGAACCGGGGAGCTGTTTTTT. It codes for CASSLGTGAGRTGELFF.

The genes are TRBV5-6 and TRBJ1-2; 9 bases are shared with TRBD1. This CDR3 spans 15 amino acids. Germline trimming cut 3 bases from V and 6 bases from J; bases unmatched to any gene: 9. CDR1 and CDR2 from the germline V gene are SGHDT and YYEEEE. CDR3 protein: CASSSLATGGNGYTF. The CDR3 DNA sequence: TGTGCCAGCAGCTCCTTAGCGACAGGGGGGAATGGCTACACCTTC.

The chain's CDR3 is CASSPGGGRTDTQYF. CDR3 DNA sequence: TGTGCCAGCAGCCCTGGCGGCGGCCGGACAGATACGCAGTATTTT. J is TRBJ2-3 and V is TRBV7-9; no clear D. This CDR3 has 15 residues. Germline assignment: CDR1 SEHNR and CDR2 FQNEAQ (reference sequence). Trimming removed 5 bases from V and 3 bases from J, with 15 bases in between. The entire variable domain, with the rest obtained from reference TRBV7-9 and TRBJ2-3, is as follows: DTGVSQNPRHKITKRGQNVTFRCDPISEHNRLYWYRQTLGQGPEFLTYFQNEAQLEKSRLLSDRFSAERPKGSFSTLEIQRTEQGDSAMYLCASSPGGGRTDTQYFGPGTRLTVL.

Here the CDR3 reads CASSSGLAGVPTVSYEQYF. The CDR3 DNA is TGTGCCAGCAGCTCCGGACTAGCGGGCGTACCTACCGTATCCTACGAGCAGTACTTC. The rearrangement links TRBV7-6 to TRBJ2-7; 11 nucleotides line up with TRBD2. Germline values: CDR1 SGHVS, CDR2 FNYEAQ. The junction had 15 bases not matched to a gene; V was cut back by 4 bases and J by 1 base. The CDR3 covers 19 residues.

The rearrangement joins TRBV9 to TRBJ1-6, with 7 bases aligning to TRBD1. The V gene's germline CDR1 is SGDLS and CDR2 YYNGEE. The CDR3 loop spans 16 amino acids. V shed 3 bases and J 7 bases; nucleotides not matched to a gene: 10. The CDR3 DNA is TGTGCCAGCAGCGGACAGGGACAGTCCTTCAATTCACCCCTCCACTTT. Its translation: CASSGQGQSFNSPLHF.

The V gene is TRBV6-5, the J gene TRBJ1-5; D ambiguous. The CDR3 loop spans 14 amino acids. V lost 10 bases and J lost 0, with 13 bases in between. CDR1 is MNHEY, CDR2 SVGAGI, per germline. CDR3 coding DNA: TGTGCCACCGAAAGCCGATATAGCAATCAGCCCCAGCATTTT. It codes for CATESRYSNQPQHF.

The J gene is TRBJ2-1, the V gene TRBV7-3, with a weak D call TRBD2 (5 bases). CDR1 SGHTA and CDR2 FQGTGA come from the germline V gene. V lost 2 bases, J lost 4 bases, and 9 bases lay in between. This CDR3 has 14 amino acids. The CDR3 region has the DNA TGTGCCAGCAGCTTAGGAGGCGGATACAATGAGCAGTTCTTC. Translating gives CASSLGGGYNEQFF. Variable domain in full (rest from reference TRBV7-3 and TRBJ2-1): GAGVSQTPSNKVTEKGKYVELRCDPISGHTALYWYRQSLGQGPEFLIYFQGTGAADDSGLPNDRFFAVRPEGSVSTLKIQRTERGDSAVYLCASSLGGGYNEQFFGPGTRLTVL.

The chain couples TRBV5-5 to TRBJ2-3, with 9 bases aligning to TRBD2. CDR1 SGHKS and CDR2 YYEKEE come from the germline V gene (reference sequence). This CDR3 region has 15 residues. The trim removed 3 bases at V and 0 bases at J, leaving 2 bases unmatched. In DNA form, the CDR3 reads TGTGCCAGCAGCTCGAGCGGGGGGAGCACAGATACGCAGTATTTT. Its protein product is CASSSSGGSTDTQYF.

The chain joins TRBV29-1 to TRBJ1-1; D not certain. The CDR3 is 12 residues long. Germline CDR1 is SQVTM and CDR2 is ANQGSEA. Trimming stripped 7 bases from V and 4 bases from J, with 13 bases between. The CDR3 spells CSAVVMGTEAFF. DNA of the CDR3: TGCAGCGCCGTCGTCATGGGCACTGAAGCTTTCTTT.

The V gene is TRBV7-9, the J gene TRBJ1-1, with TRBD1 matching 7 bases. The CDR3 sequence is 14 residues long. Germline loops: CDR1 SEHNR, CDR2 FQNEAQ (reference sequence). Trimming cost V 4 bases and J 1 base; bases outside gene matches: 3. CDR3 DNA: TGTGCCAGCAGCTCCTGGGACAGGAACACTGAAGCTTTCTTT. It is translated as CASSSWDRNTEAFF.

The chain recombines TRBV12-3 or TRBV12-4 with TRBJ1-6; no reliable D call. The CDR3 loop spans 12 amino acids. The V and J ends lost 0 bases and 14 bases respectively, with 8 bases between them. The CDR3 protein is CASSLALGALHF. The CDR3 DNA sequence: TGTGCCAGCAGTTTAGCCCTGGGTGCCCTCCACTTT.